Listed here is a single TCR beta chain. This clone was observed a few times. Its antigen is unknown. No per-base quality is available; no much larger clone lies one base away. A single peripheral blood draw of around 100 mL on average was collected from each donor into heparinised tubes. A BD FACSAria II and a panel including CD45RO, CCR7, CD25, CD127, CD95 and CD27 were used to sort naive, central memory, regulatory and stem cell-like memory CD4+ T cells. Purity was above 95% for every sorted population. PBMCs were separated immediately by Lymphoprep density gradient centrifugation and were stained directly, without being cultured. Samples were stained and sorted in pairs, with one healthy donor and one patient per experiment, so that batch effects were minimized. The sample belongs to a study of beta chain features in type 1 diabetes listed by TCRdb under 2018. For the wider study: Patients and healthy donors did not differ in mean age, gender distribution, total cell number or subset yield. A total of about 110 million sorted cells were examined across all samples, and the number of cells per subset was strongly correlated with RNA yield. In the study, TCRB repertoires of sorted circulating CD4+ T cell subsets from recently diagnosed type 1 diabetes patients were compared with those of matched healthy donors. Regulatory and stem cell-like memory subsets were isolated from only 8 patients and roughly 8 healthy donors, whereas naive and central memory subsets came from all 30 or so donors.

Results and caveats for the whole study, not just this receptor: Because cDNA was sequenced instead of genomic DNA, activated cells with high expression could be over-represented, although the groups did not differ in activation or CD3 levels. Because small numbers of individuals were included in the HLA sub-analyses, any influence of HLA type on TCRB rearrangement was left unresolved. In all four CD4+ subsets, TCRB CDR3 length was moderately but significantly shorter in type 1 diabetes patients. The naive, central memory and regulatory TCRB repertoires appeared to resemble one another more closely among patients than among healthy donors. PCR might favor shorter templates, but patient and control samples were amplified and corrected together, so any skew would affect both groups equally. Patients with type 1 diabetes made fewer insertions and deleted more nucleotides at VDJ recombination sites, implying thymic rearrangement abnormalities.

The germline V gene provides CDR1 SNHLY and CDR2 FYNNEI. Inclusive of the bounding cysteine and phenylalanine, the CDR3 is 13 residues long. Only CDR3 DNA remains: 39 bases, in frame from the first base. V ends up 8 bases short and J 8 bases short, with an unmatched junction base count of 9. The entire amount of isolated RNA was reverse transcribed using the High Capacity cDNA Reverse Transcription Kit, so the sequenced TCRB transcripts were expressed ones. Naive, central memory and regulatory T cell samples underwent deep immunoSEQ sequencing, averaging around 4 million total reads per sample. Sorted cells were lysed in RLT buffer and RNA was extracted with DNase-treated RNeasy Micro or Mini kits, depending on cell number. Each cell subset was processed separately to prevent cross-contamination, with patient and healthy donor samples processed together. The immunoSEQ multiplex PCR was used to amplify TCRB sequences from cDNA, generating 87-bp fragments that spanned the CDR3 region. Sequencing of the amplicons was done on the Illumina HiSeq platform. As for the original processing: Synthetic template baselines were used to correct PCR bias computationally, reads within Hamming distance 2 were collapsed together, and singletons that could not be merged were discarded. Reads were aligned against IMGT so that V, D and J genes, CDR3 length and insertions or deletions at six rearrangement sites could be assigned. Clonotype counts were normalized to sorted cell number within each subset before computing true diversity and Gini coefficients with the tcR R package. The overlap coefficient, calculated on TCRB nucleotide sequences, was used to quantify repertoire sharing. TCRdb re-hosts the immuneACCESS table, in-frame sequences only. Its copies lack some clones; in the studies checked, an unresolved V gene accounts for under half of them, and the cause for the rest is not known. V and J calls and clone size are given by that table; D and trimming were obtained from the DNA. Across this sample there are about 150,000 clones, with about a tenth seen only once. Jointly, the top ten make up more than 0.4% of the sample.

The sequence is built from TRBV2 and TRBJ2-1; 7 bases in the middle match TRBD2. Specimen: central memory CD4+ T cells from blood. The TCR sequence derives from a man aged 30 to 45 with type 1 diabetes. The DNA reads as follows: TGTGCCAGCTCAAAAGACGGGGGGTATGAGCAGTTCTTC. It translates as CASSKDGGYEQFF.